This T cell receptor beta chain was sequenced in a study of cytomegalovirus exposure and HLA in healthy donors. In the study overall: Assignment to the Caucasian-associated ancestry cluster applied to around 76% of the approximately 360 genotyped donors.

PCR involved 60 Vbeta and 13 Jbeta primers. The repertoire was sequenced with immunoSEQ multiplex PCR; TCRdb's copy has only in-frame clones and lacks some. The data show 150,000 to 200,000 clones, 75% seen once. About this clone itself: Its specificity is unknown.

Nominal health characterized the donors when sampled, though unrecorded immune exposures were likely. General study findings and limits: In an earlier analysis, productive rearrangement rates for most beta V segments clustered near 87% or 30%. When a later analysis was performed, an Asian-associated ancestry cluster reportedly had fewer N-insertions than the roughly 690-donor mean.

Sample: PBMCs. This sequence originates from a woman in her forties or fifties in good health and CMV-seropositive.

Here the CDR3 DNA reads TGTGCCAGCAGCTTAGGGGGAGCCATTAAGGCCGGGACAGAATACTATGGCTACACCTTC. Its protein is CASSLGGAIKAGTEYYGYTF. The chain recombines TRBV7-8 with TRBJ1-2, with 7 nucleotides matching TRBD1. Germline CDR1 reads SGHVS; CDR2 reads FQNEAQ. J lost 3 bases, V lost 1 base, and 20 bases had no gene match. The CDR3 is 20 amino acids.